Following are 3 T cell receptor beta chains from one sample sequenced in a study of cytomegalovirus exposure and HLA in healthy donors. 13 Jbeta primers and 60 Vbeta primers were used for the PCR. This table comes from immunoSEQ multiplex PCR, and its TCRdb copy is limited to in-frame clones, with some not included. This sample has 57,000 or so clones, with about 70% found just once. Sequenced input: PBMCs. The source is an older woman in good health and CMV-seropositive.

V gene TRBV5-1 combines with J gene TRBJ1-1, with 9 bases matching TRBD1. Germline CDR1 and CDR2: SGHRS and YFSETQ. There are 15 residues in the CDR3. The ends lost 5 bases at V and 7 bases at J; junction bases unmatched: 12. The CDR3 DNA reads TGCGCCAGCAGTCCTTCCTCGACAGGGGGAATTGAAGCTTTCTTT. The encoded protein is CASSPSSTGGIEAFF.

The J gene is TRBJ1-3, the V gene TRBV27; perhaps TRBD1 as D (6 bases). The CDR3 length is 15 residues. The V gene's germline CDR1 is MNHEY and CDR2 SMNVEV (reference sequence). V was cut by 5 bases and J by 0 bases, with 11 bases left in between. The CDR3: CASSPTGNSGNTIYF. DNA for the CDR3: TGTGCCAGCAGTCCAACAGGGAACTCTGGAAACACCATATATTTT.

This chain connects TRBV6-5 to TRBJ1-1; perhaps TRBD1 as D (5 bases). The CDR3 extends over 14 amino acids. V was pared by 5 bases and J by 4 bases, with 14 bases between. Per the germline V gene, CDR1 is MNHEY and CDR2 is SVGAGI. The CDR3 coding sequence is TGTGCCAGCAGTCATCAGGAGGGGTCCACTGAAGCTTTCTTT. Translated, it gives CASSHQEGSTEAFF.